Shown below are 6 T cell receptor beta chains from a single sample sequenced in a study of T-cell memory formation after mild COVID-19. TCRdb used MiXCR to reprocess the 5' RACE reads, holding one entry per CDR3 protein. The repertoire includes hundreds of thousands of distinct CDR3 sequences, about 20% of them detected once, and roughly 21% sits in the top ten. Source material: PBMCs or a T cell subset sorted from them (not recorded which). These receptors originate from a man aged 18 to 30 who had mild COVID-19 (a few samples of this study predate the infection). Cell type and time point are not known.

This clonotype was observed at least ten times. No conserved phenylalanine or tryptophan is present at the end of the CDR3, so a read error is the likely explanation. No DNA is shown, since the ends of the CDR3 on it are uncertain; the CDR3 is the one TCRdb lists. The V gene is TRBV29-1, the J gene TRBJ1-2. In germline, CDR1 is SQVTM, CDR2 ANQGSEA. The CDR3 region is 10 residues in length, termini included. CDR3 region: CSVDSRDFLS.

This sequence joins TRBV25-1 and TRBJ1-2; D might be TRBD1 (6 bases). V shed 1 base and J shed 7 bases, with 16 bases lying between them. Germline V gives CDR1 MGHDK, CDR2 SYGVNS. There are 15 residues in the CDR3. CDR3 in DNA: TGTGCCAGCAGTGAATCACAGGGAGAAGTTTCTGGCTACACCTTC. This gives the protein CASSESQGEVSGYTF.

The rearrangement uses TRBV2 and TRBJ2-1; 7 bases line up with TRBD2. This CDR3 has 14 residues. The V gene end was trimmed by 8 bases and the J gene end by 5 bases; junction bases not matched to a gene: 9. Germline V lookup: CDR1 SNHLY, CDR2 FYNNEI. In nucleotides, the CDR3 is TGTGCCAGCGGTCGACTAGCTATGGACAATGAGCAGTTCTTC. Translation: CASGRLAMDNEQFF.

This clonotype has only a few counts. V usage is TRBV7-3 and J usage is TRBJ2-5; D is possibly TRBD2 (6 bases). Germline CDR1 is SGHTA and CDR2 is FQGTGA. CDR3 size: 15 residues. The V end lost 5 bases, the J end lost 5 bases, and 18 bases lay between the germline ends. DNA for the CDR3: TGTGCCAGCAGCATCCGGGCCTCCGCGGGGGAGACCCAGTACTTC. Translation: CASSIRASAGETQYF.

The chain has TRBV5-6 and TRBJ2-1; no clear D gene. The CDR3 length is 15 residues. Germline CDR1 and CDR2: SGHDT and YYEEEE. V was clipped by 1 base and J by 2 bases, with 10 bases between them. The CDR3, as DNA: TGTGCCAGCAGCTTGTCTGTTGCACCCTACAATGAGCAGTTCTTC. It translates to CASSLSVAPYNEQFF.

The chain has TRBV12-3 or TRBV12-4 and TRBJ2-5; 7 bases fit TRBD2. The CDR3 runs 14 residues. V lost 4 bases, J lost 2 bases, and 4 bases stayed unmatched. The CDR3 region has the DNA TGTGCCAGCAGTTCAGGGCGGGAGCAAGAGACCCAGTACTTC. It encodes CASSSGREQETQYF.